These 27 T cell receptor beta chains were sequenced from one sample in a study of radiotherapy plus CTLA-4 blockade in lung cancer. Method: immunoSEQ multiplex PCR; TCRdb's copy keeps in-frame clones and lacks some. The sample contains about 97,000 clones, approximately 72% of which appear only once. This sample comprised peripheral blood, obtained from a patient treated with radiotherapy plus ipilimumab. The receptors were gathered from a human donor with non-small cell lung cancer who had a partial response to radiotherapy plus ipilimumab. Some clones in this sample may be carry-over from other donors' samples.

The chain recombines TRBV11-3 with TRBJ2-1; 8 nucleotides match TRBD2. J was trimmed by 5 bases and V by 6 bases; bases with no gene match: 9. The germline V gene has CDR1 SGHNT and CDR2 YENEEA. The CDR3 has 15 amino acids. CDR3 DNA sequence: TGTGCCAGCAGTCCTAGGCGGGGGGAAAACAATGAGCAGTTCTTC. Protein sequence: CASSPRRGENNEQFF.

The CDR3 nucleotides read TGTGCCAGCAGCTCAGGGGGAAATTCCTACAATGAGCAGTTCTTC. Amino acid sequence: CASSSGGNSYNEQFF. The chain carries TRBV7-2 and TRBJ2-1; 7 bases match TRBD1. Germline V gives CDR1 SGHTA, CDR2 FQGNSA. Trimming at V came to 4 bases and at J to 1 base, leaving 4 bases not matched to a gene. CDR3 size: 15 residues.

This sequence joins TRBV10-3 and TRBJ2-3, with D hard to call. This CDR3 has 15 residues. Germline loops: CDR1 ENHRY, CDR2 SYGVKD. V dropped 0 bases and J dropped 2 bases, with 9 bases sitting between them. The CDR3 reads CAISESVISTDTQYF. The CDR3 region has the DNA TGTGCCATCAGTGAGTCTGTCATTTCCACAGATACGCAGTATTTT.

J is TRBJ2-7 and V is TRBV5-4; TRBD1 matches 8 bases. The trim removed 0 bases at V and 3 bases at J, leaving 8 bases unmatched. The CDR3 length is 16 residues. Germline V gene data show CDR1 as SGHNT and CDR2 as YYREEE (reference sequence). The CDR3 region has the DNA TGTGCCAGCAGCTTGGCCGCAGGGGGCGCAATCTACGAGCAGTACTTC. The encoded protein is CASSLAAGGAIYEQYF. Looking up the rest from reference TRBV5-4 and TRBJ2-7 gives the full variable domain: ETGVTQSPTHLIKTRGQQVTLRCSSQSGHNTVSWYQQALGQGPQFIFQYYREEENGRGNFPPRFSGLQFPNYSSELNVNALELDDSALYLCASSLAAGGAIYEQYFGPGTRLTVT.

The CDR3 DNA follows: TGTGCCAGCAGCTTGTCGGGACAGGGGGCAGGTGAAGCTTTCTTT. It encodes CASSLSGQGAGEAFF. The chain combines TRBV11-2 with TRBJ1-1; 12 bases align to TRBD1. J was trimmed by 7 bases and V by 3 bases; bases with no gene match: 6. The CDR3 is made up of 15 amino acids. Germline assignment: CDR1 SGHAT and CDR2 FQNNGV.

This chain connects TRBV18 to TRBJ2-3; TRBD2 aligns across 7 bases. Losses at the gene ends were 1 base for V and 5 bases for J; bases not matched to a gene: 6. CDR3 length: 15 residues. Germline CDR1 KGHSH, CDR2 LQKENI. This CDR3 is CASSPRGRAEDTQYF. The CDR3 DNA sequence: TGTGCCAGCTCACCACGTGGGAGGGCAGAAGATACGCAGTATTTT.

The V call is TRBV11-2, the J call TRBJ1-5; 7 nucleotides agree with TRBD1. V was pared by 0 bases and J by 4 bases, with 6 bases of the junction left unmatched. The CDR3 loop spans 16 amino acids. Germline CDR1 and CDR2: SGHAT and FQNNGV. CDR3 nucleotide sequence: TGTGCCAGCAGCTTAGATGGGGGACAGATGAATCAGCCCCAGCATTTT. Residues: CASSLDGGQMNQPQHF. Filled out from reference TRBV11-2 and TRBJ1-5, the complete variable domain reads EAGVAQSPRYKIIEKRQSVAFWCNPISGHATLYWYQQILGQGPKLLIQFQNNGVVDDSQLPKDRFSAERLKGVDSTLKIQPAKLEDSAVYLCASSLDGGQMNQPQHFGDGTRLSIL.

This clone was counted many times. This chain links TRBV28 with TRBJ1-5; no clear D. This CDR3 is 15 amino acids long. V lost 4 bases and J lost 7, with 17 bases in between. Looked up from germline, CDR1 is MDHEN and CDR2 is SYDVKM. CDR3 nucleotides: TGTGCCAGCAGTTCCATTAGGACGCCGGGGCAGCCCCAGCATTTT. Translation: CASSSIRTPGQPQHF.

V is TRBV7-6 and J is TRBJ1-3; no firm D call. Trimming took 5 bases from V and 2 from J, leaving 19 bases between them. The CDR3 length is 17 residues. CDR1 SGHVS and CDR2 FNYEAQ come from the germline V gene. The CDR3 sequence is CASSPGRGGAAGNTIYF. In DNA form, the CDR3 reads TGTGCCAGCAGCCCGGGTCGGGGAGGAGCTGCTGGAAACACCATATATTTT.

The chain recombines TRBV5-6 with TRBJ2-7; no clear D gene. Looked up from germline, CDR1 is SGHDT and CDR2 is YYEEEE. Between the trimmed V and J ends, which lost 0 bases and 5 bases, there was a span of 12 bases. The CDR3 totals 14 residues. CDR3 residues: CASSLEEVGHEQYF. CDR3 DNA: TGTGCCAGCAGCTTGGAAGAGGTTGGCCACGAGCAGTACTTC.

The CDR3: CASSPTTGTTGELFF. CDR3 bases: TGTGCCAGCTCACCGACCACAGGGACGACCGGGGAGCTGTTTTTT. The V gene is TRBV18, the J gene TRBJ2-2, with D maybe TRBD1 (6 bases). This CDR3 is 15 amino acids long. The ends were cut back, 3 bases at V and 5 bases at J, with 13 bases in the middle. Germline CDR1 is KGHSH and CDR2 is LQKENI. Full variable domain (outside the CDR3, taken from reference TRBV18 and TRBJ2-2): NAGVMQNPRHLVRRRGQEARLRCSPMKGHSHVYWYRQLPEEGLKFMVYLQKENIIDESGMPKERFSAEFPKEGPSILRIQQVVRGDSAAYFCASSPTTGTTGELFFGEGSRLTVL.

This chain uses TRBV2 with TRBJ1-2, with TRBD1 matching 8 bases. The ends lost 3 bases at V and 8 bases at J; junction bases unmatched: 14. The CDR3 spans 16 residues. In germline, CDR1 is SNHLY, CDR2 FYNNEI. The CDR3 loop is CASSEGTSGGVRGYTF. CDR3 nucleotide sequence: TGTGCCAGCAGTGAGGGAACCTCAGGGGGCGTACGGGGCTACACCTTC. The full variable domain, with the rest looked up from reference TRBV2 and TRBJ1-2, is EPEVTQTPSHQVTQMGQEVILRCVPISNHLYFYWYRQILGQKVEFLVSFYNNEISEKSEIFDDQFSVERPDGSNFTLKIRSTKLEDSAMYFCASSEGTSGGVRGYTFGSGTRLTVV.

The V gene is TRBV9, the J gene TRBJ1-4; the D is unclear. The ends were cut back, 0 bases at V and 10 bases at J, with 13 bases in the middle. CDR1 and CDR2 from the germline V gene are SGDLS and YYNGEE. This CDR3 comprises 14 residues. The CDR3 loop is CASSVDPERGKLFF. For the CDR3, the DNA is TGTGCCAGCAGCGTAGATCCGGAACGGGGAAAACTGTTTTTT.

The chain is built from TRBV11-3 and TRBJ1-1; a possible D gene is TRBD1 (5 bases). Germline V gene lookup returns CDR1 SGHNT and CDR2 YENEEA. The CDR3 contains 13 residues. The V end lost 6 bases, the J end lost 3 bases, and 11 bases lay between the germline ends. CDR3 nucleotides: TGTGCCAGCAGTCTGGACAAACACACTGAAGCTTTCTTT. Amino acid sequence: CASSLDKHTEAFF.

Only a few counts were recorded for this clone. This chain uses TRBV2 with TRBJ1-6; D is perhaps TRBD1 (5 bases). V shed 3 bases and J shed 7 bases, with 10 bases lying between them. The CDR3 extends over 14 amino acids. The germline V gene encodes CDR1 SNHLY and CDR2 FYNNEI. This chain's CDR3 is CASSDREWNSPLHF. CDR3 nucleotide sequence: TGTGCCAGCAGTGACAGGGAATGGAATTCACCCCTCCACTTT.

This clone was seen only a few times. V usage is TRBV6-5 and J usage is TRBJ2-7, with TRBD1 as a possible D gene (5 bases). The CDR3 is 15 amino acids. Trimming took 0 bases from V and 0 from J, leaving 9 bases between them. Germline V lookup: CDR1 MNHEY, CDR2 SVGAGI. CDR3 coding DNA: TGTGCCAGCAGTTACTCCGCAGGGTACTCCTACGAGCAGTACTTC. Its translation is CASSYSAGYSYEQYF.

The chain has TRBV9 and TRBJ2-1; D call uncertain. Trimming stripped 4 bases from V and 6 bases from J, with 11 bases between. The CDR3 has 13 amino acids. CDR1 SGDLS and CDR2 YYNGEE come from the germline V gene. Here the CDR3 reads CASSPQTFNEQFF. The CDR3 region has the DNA TGTGCCAGCAGCCCCCAGACTTTCAATGAGCAGTTCTTC.

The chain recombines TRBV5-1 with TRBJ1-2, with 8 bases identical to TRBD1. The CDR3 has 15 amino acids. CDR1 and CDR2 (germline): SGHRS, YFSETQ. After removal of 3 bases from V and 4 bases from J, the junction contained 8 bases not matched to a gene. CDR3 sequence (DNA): TGCGCCAGCAGCTACCCGGACAGGGAGACCTATGGCTACACCTTC. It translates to CASSYPDRETYGYTF.

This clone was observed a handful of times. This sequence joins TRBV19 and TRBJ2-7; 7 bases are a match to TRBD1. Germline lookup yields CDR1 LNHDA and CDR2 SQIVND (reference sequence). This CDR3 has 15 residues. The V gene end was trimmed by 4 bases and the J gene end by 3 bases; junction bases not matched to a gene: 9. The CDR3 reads CASSKGTARLYEQYF. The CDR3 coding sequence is TGTGCCAGTAGTAAGGGGACAGCTAGACTCTACGAGCAGTACTTC. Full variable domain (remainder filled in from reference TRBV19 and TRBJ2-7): DGGITQSPKYLFRKEGQNVTLSCEQNLNHDAMYWYRQDPGQGLRLIYYSQIVNDFQKGDIAEGYSVSREKKESFPLTVTSAQKNPTAFYLCASSKGTARLYEQYFGPGTRLTVT.

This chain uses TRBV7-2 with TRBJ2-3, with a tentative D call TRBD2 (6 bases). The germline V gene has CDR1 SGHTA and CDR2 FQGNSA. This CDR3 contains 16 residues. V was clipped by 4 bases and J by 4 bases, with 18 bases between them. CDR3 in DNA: TGTGCCAGCAGCTCCGAGGGACTTGGTTGGGCAGATACGCAGTATTTT. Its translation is CASSSEGLGWADTQYF.

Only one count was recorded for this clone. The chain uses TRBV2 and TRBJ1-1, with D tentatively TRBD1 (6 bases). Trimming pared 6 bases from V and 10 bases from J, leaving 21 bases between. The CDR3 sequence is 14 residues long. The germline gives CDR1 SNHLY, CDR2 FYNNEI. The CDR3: CASRSDSQSMGAFF. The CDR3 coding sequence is TGTGCCAGCAGGTCGGACAGCCAGTCAATGGGAGCTTTCTTT. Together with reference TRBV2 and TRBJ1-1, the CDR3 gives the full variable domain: EPEVTQTPSHQVTQMGQEVILRCVPISNHLYFYWYRQILGQKVEFLVSFYNNEISEKSEIFDDQFSVERPDGSNFTLKIRSTKLEDSAMYFCASRSDSQSMGAFFGQGTRLTVV.

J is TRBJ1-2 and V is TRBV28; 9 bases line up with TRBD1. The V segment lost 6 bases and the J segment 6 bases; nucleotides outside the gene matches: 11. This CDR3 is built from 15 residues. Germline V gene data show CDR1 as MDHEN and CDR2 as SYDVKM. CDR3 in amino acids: CASSRAGTGLNGYTF. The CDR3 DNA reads TGTGCCAGCAGCCGAGCCGGGACAGGGTTGAATGGCTACACCTTC.

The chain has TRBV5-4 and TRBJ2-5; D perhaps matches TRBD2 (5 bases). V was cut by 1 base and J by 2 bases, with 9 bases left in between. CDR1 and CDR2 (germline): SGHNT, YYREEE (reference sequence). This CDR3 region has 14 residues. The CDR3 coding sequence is TGTGCCAGCAGCTTGACGGGGAAGCAAGAGACCCAGTACTTC. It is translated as CASSLTGKQETQYF.

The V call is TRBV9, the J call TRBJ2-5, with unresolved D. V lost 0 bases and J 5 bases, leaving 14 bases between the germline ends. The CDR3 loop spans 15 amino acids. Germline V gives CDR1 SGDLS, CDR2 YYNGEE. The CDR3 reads CASSVGPRGLETQYF. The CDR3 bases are TGTGCCAGCAGCGTAGGTCCTAGAGGTCTCGAGACCCAGTACTTC.

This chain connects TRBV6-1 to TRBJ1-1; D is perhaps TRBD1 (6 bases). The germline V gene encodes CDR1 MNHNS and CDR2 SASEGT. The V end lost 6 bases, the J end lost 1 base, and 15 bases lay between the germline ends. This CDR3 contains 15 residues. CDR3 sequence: CASSRFPGQNTEAFF. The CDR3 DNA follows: TGTGCCAGCAGCCGATTTCCGGGACAGAACACTGAAGCTTTCTTT.

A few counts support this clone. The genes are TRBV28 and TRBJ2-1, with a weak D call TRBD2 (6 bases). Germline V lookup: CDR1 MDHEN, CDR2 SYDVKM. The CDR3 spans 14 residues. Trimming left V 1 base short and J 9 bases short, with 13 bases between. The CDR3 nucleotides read TGTGCCAGCAGTTTATTGTCTAGCGAACGTGAGCAGTTCTTC. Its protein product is CASSLLSSEREQFF.

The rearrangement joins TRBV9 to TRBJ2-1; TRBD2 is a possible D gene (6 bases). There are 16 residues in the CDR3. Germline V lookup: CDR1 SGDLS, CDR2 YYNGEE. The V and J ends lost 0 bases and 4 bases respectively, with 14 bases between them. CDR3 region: CASSVGFSGGYNEQFF. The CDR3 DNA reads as TGTGCCAGCAGCGTAGGTTTTAGCGGAGGATACAATGAGCAGTTCTTC.